Shown below are 15 T cell receptor beta chains from a single sample sequenced in a study of blood T cell repertoires in COVID-19. Clones were sequenced by immunoSEQ multiplex PCR, and TCRdb holds only the in-frame ones, with some missing. The data show 120,000 to 150,000 clones, about nine tenths seen once. Source material: peripheral blood. These receptors were taken from a woman in her fifties or sixties with acute or convalescent COVID-19.

The chain combines TRBV1 with TRBJ2-6; no DNA check was done on the table's D call, TRBD2. TRBV1 is a pseudogene segment. The CDR3 covers 18 residues. In DNA, the CDR3 is TGCACCAGCAGCCAGGCGACTAGCGAACACTCTGGGGCCAACGTCCTGACTTTC. Amino acid sequence: CTSSQATSEHSGANVLTF.

CDR3 region: CASSLVGGGYTF. The CDR3 bases are TGTGCCAGCAGCTTAGTTGGCGGGGGCTACACCTTC. J is TRBJ1-2 and V is TRBV7-9; no clear D gene. Trimming pared 1 base from V and 8 bases from J, leaving 8 bases between. From germline, CDR1 is SEHNR and CDR2 FQNEAQ (reference sequence). The CDR3 is 12 amino acids.

V and J are TRBV24-1 and TRBJ2-3, with 8 bases that match TRBD2. V lost 8 bases, J lost 4 bases, and 7 bases stayed unmatched. The CDR3 runs to 14 residues. Looked up from germline, CDR1 is KGHDR and CDR2 is SFDVKD. The CDR3 loop reads CATNAGGGSDTQYF. In DNA, the CDR3 is TGTGCCACCAATGCGGGGGGAGGTTCAGATACGCAGTATTTT.

The gene calls are TRBV5-1 and TRBJ2-1, with D possibly TRBD2 on 6 matching bases. Germline values: CDR1 SGHRS, CDR2 YFSETQ. This CDR3 region has 15 residues. V was clipped by 0 bases and J by 6 bases, with 13 bases between them. In DNA, the CDR3 is TGCGCCAGCAGCTTGGGGGACTTCACCTTCAATGAGCAGTTCTTC. Translated: CASSLGDFTFNEQFF.

The gene calls are TRBV14 and TRBJ2-3; 8 nucleotides line up with TRBD2. This CDR3 is built from 13 residues. Germline V CDR1 and CDR2: SGHDN, FVKESK. V was clipped by 3 bases and J by 4 bases; unmatched bases: 0. CDR3 in DNA: TGTGCCAGCAGCCATAGCGGGGCAGATACGCAGTATTTT. It yields the protein CASSHSGADTQYF.

The chain's CDR3 is CASSILVQAKNIQYF. CDR3 nucleotide sequence: TGTGCCAGTAGTATATTGGTACAGGCCAAAAACATTCAGTACTTC. This chain uses TRBV19 with TRBJ2-4, with D unclear. The CDR3 is 15 residues long. Germline-derived CDR1 and CDR2 are LNHDA and SQIVND (reference sequence). V lost 2 bases to trimming and J lost 1 base, with 9 bases between them.

The chain couples TRBV3-1 (or the pseudogene TRBV3-2) to TRBJ2-7; 11 nucleotides line up with TRBD2. The CDR3 has 20 amino acids. With 4 bases clipped from V and 0 bases from J, the junction kept 17 bases outside the gene matches. Germline values: CDR1 LGHDT, CDR2 YNNKEL (reference sequence). The CDR3 DNA sequence: TGTGCCAGCAGCCGTTCTAGACTAGCGGGGATACCCCTAGACTCCTACGAGCAGTACTTC. Residues: CASSRSRLAGIPLDSYEQYF.

The rearrangement links TRBV19 to TRBJ2-1; 9 bases agree with TRBD2. With 5 bases clipped from V and 2 bases from J, the junction kept 4 bases outside the gene matches. The CDR3 is 15 residues long. CDR1 LNHDA and CDR2 SQIVND come from the germline V gene (reference sequence). The DNA for the CDR3 is TGTGCCAGTAGTCCAGTAGCGGGGGCCTACAATGAGCAGTTCTTC. Translated, it gives CASSPVAGAYNEQFF.

A word on this clone: Additional DNA sequences in this sample encode the identical CDR3. The rearrangement joins TRBV6-5 to TRBJ1-3; D is perhaps TRBD1 (6 bases). V was shortened by 8 bases and J by 4 bases, with 12 bases between the two germline ends. CDR3 length equals 13 residues. Germline CDR1 reads MNHEY; CDR2 reads SVGAGI. The CDR3 loop reads CASSQGSGNTIYF. The CDR3 bases are TGTGCCAGCTCACAGGGCTCGGGAAACACCATATATTTT.

The CDR3 nucleotides are TGCGCCAGCAGCTTGGAACAGGGGTTAGGGACTGAAGCTTTCTTT. Protein: CASSLEQGLGTEAFF. This chain joins TRBV5-1 and TRBJ1-1, with 7 positions matching TRBD1. Looked up from germline, CDR1 is SGHRS and CDR2 is YFSETQ. Unmatched junction bases numbered 7, after V lost 0 bases and J lost 5 bases. This CDR3 comprises 15 residues.

The rearrangement joins TRBV19 to TRBJ1-2, with 7 bases lining up with TRBD1. The CDR3 totals 17 residues. V lost 3 bases to trimming and J lost 5 bases; unmatched junction nucleotides: 15. The V gene's germline CDR1 is LNHDA and CDR2 SQIVND (reference sequence). The DNA for the CDR3 is TGTGCCAGTAGTATTGCGGGGACAGCTTCAGTGACTTATGGCTACACCTTC. Its translation is CASSIAGTASVTYGYTF.

J is TRBJ1-6 and V is TRBV7-8; the match to TRBD1 covers 8 bases. In germline, CDR1 is SGHVS, CDR2 FQNEAQ. This CDR3 spans 15 amino acids. The V segment lost 4 bases and the J segment 7 bases; nucleotides outside the gene matches: 6. The CDR3 DNA reads TGTGCCAGCAGCTCGGGACAGGCCAACAATTCACCCCTCCACTTT. This codes for CASSSGQANNSPLHF.

The chain uses TRBV7-9 and TRBJ2-7; D might be TRBD1 (5 bases). V lost 5 bases and J 5 bases, leaving 16 bases between the germline ends. Germline V CDR1 and CDR2: SEHNR, FQNEAQ (reference sequence). This CDR3 is built from 14 residues. CDR3 residues: CASSLNRYPHEQYF. DNA for the CDR3: TGTGCCAGCAGCCTCAACAGGTATCCCCACGAGCAGTACTTC.

The chain has TRBV7-3 and TRBJ2-2; D is ambiguous. This CDR3 comprises 13 residues. Between the trimmed V and J ends, which lost 4 bases and 4 bases, there was a span of 7 bases. From germline, CDR1 is SGHTA and CDR2 FQGTGA. The CDR3 DNA is TGTGCCAGCAGCTCTTGGAGCACCGGGGAGCTGTTTTTT. This gives the protein CASSSWSTGELFF.

J is TRBJ2-1 and V is TRBV27; D is perhaps TRBD1 (6 bases). Germline V gives CDR1 MNHEY, CDR2 SMNVEV (reference sequence). This CDR3 spans 15 amino acids. Trimming removed 6 bases from V and 6 bases from J, with 18 bases in between. CDR3 sequence: CASSLMYRAPNEQFF. The DNA of the CDR3 is TGTGCCAGCAGCCTTATGTACAGGGCCCCCAATGAGCAGTTCTTC.